The source of this TCR beta chain is a study of Graves' ophthalmopathy and Graves' hyperthyroidism. Ophthalmopathic donors had moderate-to-severe activity, CAS ≥3 and NOSPECS ≥4, with disease that had lasted under 3 months. The CDR3 extends over 15 amino acids. The germline gives CDR1 MNHNS, CDR2 SASEGT. Investigators amplified TCR beta CDR3 regions from RNA transcripts. First-round RT-PCR used HTBI primers; second-round multiplex PCR followed. Via MiXCR, TCRdb re-called the multiplex PCR reads, giving one row per CDR3 protein. This table holds 45,000 to 60,000 distinct CDR3 sequences, less than 65% found once. To note about this clonotype: The germline gene is not matched at one end of the junction; a read error may be the cause.

Material: peripheral blood. This TCR was sampled from an adult woman with Graves' ophthalmopathy. The V and J genes are TRBV6-1 and TRBJ2-7; 10 positions agree with TRBD2. For the CDR3, the DNA is TGTGCCGGCAGTGAAGCTAGCGGGAGCGCCTACGAGCAGTACTTC. This codes for CAGSEASGSAYEQYF.